These T cell receptor beta chains were read from a single sample in a study of T cell responses to AZD1222 COVID-19 vaccine. TCRdb keeps only in-frame clones here, not all; method: immunoSEQ multiplex PCR. The sample has over 120,000 clones, approximately 90% seen once. This specimen consisted of peripheral blood, obtained on day 0 of AZD1222 vaccination. These receptor sequences come from an adult in good health. Each CDR3 is given with its conserved first and last residue. D genes are given only for firm matches. Size is omitted from some rows. Given values are once, few, many or a class for expanded clones.

cdr3_nt,cdr3_aa,clone_size,v_call,j_call,d_call
TGTGCCAGCTCACAACGGGACTCGCAAGATACGCAGTATTTT,CASSQRDSQDTQYF,once,TRBV18,TRBJ2-3,NA
TGTGCCAGCAGCTCAGGCGGACTGCTCGCTTCCTACAATGAGCAGTTCTTC,CASSSGGLLASYNEQFF,NA,TRBV9,TRBJ2-1,NA
TGTGCCAGCAGTCTTACGACTCGCCAAACGCAGTATTTT,CASSLTTRQTQYF,NA,TRBV6-4,TRBJ2-3,NA
TGTGCCAGCCATCCACGAAGATCCCATTCGTTAAACGAGCAGTACTTC,CASHPRRSHSLNEQYF,NA,TRBV11-2,TRBJ2-7,NA
TGTGCCAGCAGCCTCCGGGACACGAGCTCTGGAAACACCATATATTTT,CASSLRDTSSGNTIYF,NA,TRBV7-9,TRBJ1-3,NA
TGTGCCAGCAGTTCCGGACGGCCCCGGGAGGGCTACACCTTC,CASSSGRPREGYTF,NA,TRBV6-5,TRBJ1-2,NA
TGTGCCAGCAGCTACGGGACCCTCTACGAGCAGTACTTC,CASSYGTLYEQYF,NA,TRBV9,TRBJ2-7,NA
TGCGCCAGCAGCTTGGCCACCGGCTACGGGAACACCATATATTTT,CASSLATGYGNTIYF,NA,TRBV5-1,TRBJ1-3,NA
TGTGCCAGCAGTGAAGAAAACAACGCTGAAGCTTTCTTT,CASSEENNAEAFF,once,TRBV2,TRBJ1-1,NA
TGTGCCAGCAGCAAAGCGCAAAGGACCAGGCCCTCATACGAGTCGTACTTC,CASSKAQRTRPSYESYF,NA,TRBV21-1,TRBJ2-7,NA
TGCGCCAGCCGGGGGTTAGTCACCTCCACAGATACGCAGTATTTT,CASRGLVTSTDTQYF,NA,TRBV5-1,TRBJ2-3,NA
TGTGCCTGGAGTGTTCAATGGGACAGGGTGGCGGCTGAAGCTTTCTTT,CAWSVQWDRVAAEAFF,NA,TRBV30,TRBJ1-1,TRBD1
TGTGCCAGTAGTAAAGACAGGAGGGACTCACCCCTCCACTTT,CASSKDRRDSPLHF,NA,TRBV19,TRBJ1-6,NA
TGCGCCAGCAGCAAGACTAGCGACTCCTACGAGCAGTACTTC,CASSKTSDSYEQYF,NA,TRBV4-1,TRBJ2-7,TRBD2
TGTGCCTGGAAAAGGGACGTGTCAATCTTT,CAWKRDVSIF,NA,TRBV30,TRBJ1-1,NA
TGTGCCAGTAGTATTGCGGACACTAGATACGAGCAGTACTTC,CASSIADTRYEQYF,NA,TRBV19,TRBJ2-7,NA
TGTGCCAGCAGCTTTGGGGGTTCAACCTACGAGCAGTACTTC,CASSFGGSTYEQYF,NA,TRBV5-6,TRBJ2-7,NA
TGCAGCGTTGAAACAGGGCTGGGCACTGAAGCTTTCTTT,CSVETGLGTEAFF,NA,TRBV29-1,TRBJ1-1,NA
TGTGCCAGTAGTATGGTCCAGCCCTCGGTAGAAAAACTGTTTTTT,CASSMVQPSVEKLFF,NA,TRBV19,TRBJ1-4,NA
TGTGCCAGCAGCTCCGGGACAGGCTTTCCCGAGACCCAGTACTTC,CASSSGTGFPETQYF,once,TRBV5-4,TRBJ2-5,TRBD1
TGTGCCATCGGGAGGGGGGACACTGAAGCTTTCTTT,CAIGRGDTEAFF,NA,TRBV10-3,TRBJ1-1,NA
TGTGCCAGCAGCCTTCATGGGTCCTACGAGCAGTACTTC,CASSLHGSYEQYF,NA,TRBV7-2,TRBJ2-7,NA
TGTGCCACCCCGGATCGTTGGGAGACTGAAGCTTTCTTT,CATPDRWETEAFF,NA,TRBV24-1,TRBJ1-1,NA
TGCGCCAGCAGCCCAGCGGACACTAATGAAAAACTGTTTTTT,CASSPADTNEKLFF,once,TRBV4-1,TRBJ1-4,NA
TGTGCCAGTAGAACGACAGGGGACTATGGCTACACCTTC,CASRTTGDYGYTF,NA,TRBV19,TRBJ1-2,TRBD1